This T cell receptor beta chain is from a study of control samples from healthy donors and cancer patients. Measured with immunoSEQ multiplex PCR; TCRdb has only the in-frame clones, and not every one. The sample lists some 49,000 clones, just over 90% occurring once. Per the germline V gene, CDR1 is SGHRS and CDR2 is YFSETQ. Trimming cost V 4 bases and J 4 bases, with 17 bases left between them. The CDR3 totals 16 residues. The chain has TRBV5-1 and TRBJ2-2; tentative D call: TRBD1 (6 bases). What was sequenced was PBMCs. This TCR was sampled from a man younger than 45 with colorectal cancer. CDR3 bases: TGCGCCAGCAGCGCAACAGGGAGAATGGGCACCGGGGAGCTGTTTTTT. This sequence encodes CASSATGRMGTGELFF.